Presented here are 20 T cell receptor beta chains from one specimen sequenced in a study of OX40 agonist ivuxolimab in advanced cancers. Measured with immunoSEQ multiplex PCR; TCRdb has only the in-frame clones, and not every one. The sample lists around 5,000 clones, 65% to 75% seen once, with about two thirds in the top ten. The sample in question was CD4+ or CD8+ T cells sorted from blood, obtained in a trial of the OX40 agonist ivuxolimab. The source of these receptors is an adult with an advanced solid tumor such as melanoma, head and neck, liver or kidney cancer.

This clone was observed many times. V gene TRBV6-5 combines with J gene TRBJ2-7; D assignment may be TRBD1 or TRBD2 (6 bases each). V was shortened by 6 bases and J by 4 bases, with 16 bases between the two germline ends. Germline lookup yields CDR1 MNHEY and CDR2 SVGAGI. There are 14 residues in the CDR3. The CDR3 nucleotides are TGTGCCAGCAGCCAACCTGGGGGGCGGTACGAGCAGTACTTC. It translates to CASSQPGGRYEQYF.

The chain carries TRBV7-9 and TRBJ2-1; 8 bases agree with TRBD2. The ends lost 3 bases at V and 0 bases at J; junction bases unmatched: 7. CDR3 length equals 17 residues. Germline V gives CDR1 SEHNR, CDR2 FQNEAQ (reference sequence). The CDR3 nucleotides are TGTGCCAGCAGCTTTCCTCTAGCGGGTAGCTCCTACAATGAGCAGTTCTTC. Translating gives CASSFPLAGSSYNEQFF.

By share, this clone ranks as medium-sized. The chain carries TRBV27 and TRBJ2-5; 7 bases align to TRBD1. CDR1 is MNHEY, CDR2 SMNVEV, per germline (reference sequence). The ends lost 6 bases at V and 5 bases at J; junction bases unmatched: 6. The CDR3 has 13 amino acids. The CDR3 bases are TGTGCCAGCAGACCAAGGGGGCCGGAGACCCAGTACTTC. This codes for CASRPRGPETQYF.

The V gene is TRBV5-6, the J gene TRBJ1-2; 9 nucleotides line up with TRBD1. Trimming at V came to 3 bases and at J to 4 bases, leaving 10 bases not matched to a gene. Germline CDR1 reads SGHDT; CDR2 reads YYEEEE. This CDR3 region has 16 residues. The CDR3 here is CASSSWRQGEAYGYTF. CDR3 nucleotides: TGTGCCAGCAGCTCGTGGCGACAGGGGGAAGCCTATGGCTACACCTTC.

The CDR3 DNA is TGTGCCAGCAGTTACGGGGGGATGCGGTACCAAGAGACCCAGTACTTC. Translating gives CASSYGGMRYQETQYF. The chain uses TRBV7-6 and TRBJ2-5; 7 bases fit TRBD2. V was pared by 6 bases and J by 0 bases, with 10 bases of the junction left unmatched. This CDR3 has 16 residues. Germline V gives CDR1 SGHVS, CDR2 FNYEAQ.

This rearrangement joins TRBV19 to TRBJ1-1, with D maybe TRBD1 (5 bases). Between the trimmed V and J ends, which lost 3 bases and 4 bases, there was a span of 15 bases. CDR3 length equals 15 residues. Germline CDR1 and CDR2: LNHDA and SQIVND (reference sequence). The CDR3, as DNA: TGTGCCAGTAGTATTATAGGGGCGGCGGGCACTGAAGCTTTCTTT. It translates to CASSIIGAAGTEAFF.

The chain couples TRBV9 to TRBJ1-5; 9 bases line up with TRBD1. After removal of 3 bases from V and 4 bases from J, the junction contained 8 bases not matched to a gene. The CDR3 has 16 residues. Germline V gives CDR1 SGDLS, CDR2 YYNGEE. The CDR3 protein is CASSAGTGLGNQPQHF. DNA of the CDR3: TGTGCCAGCAGCGCCGGGACAGGGTTAGGGAATCAGCCCCAGCATTTT.

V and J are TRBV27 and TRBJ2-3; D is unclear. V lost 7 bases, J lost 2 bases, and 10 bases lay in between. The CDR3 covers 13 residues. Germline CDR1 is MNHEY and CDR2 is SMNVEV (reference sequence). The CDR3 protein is CASTRLNTDTQYF. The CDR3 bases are TGTGCCAGCACCAGACTGAACACAGATACGCAGTATTTT.

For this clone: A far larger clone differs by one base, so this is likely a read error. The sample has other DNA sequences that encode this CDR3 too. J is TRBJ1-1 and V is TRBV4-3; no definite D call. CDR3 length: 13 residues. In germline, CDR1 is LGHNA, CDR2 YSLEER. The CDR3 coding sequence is TGCGCCAGCGCCTCACAGAGGAACACTGAGGCTTTCTTT. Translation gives CASASQRNTEAFF.

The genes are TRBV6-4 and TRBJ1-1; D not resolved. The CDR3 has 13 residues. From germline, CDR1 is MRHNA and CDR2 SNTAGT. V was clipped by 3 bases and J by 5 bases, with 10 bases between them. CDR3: CASSESVSTEAFF. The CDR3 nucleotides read TGTGCCAGCAGTGAATCGGTGTCGACTGAAGCTTTCTTT.

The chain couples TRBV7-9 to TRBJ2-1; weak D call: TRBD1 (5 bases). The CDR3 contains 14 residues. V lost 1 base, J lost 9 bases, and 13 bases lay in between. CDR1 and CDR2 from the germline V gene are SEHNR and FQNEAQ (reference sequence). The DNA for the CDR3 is TGTGCCAGCAGCTTAGAGGGGCGAAGGGGTGAGCAGTTCTTC. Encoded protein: CASSLEGRRGEQFF.

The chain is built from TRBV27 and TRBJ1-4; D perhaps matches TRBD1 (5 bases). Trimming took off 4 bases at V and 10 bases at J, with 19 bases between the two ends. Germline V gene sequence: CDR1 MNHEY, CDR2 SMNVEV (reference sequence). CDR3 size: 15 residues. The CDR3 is CASSSNLDTVRKLFF. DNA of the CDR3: TGTGCCAGCAGTTCGAACCTGGACACGGTCCGAAAACTGTTTTTT.

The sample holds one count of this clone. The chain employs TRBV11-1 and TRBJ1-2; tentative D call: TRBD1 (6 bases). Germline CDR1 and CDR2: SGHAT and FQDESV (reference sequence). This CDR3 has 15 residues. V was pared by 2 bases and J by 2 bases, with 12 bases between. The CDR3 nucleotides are TGTGCCAGCAGCTTAACAGGGAGGAGGAACTATGGCTACACCTTC. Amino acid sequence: CASSLTGRRNYGYTF.

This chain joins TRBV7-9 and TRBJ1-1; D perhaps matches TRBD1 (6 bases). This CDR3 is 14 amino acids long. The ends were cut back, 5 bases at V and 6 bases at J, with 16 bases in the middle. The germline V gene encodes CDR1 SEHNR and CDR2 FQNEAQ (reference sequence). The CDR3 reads CASSTSQQGSEAFF. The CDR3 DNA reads TGTGCCAGCAGCACCTCTCAACAGGGATCTGAAGCTTTCTTT.

The CDR3 sequence: CASSRGTSGGLVTDTQYF. The CDR3 region has the DNA TGTGCCAGCAGCCGAGGGACTAGCGGGGGGCTCGTCACAGATACGCAGTATTTT. V and J are TRBV7-2 and TRBJ2-3; 15 bases line up with TRBD2. V lost 5 bases, J lost 2 bases, and 8 bases stayed unmatched. The CDR3 runs 18 residues. CDR1 is SGHTA and CDR2 is FQGNSA in the germline V gene.

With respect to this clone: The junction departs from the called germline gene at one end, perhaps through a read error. The DNA of the CDR3 is TGCGCCAGCAAGGAGGAGGAGTTAGCTAACTATGGCTACACCTTC. It is translated as CASKEEELANYGYTF. This rearrangement joins TRBV7-2 to TRBJ1-2; D ambiguous. Germline V CDR1 and CDR2: SGHTA, FQGNSA. The CDR3 length is 15 residues.

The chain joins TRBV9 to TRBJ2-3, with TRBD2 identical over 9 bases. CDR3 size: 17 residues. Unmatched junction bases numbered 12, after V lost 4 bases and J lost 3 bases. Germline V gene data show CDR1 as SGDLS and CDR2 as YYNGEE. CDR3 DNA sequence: TGTGCCAGCAGCCTAGCGGGGACCCTAGGTACGACAGATACGCAGTATTTT. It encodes CASSLAGTLGTTDTQYF.

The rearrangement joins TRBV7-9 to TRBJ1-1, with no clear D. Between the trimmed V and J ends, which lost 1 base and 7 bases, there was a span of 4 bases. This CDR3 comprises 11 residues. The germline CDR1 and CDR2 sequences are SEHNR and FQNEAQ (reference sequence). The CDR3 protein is CASSLGYEAFF. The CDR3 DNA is TGTGCCAGCAGCTTAGGTTATGAAGCTTTCTTT.

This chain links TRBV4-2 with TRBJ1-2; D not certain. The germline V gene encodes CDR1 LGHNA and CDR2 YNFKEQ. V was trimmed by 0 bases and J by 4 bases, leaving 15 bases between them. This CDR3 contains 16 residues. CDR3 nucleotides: TGTGCCAGCAGCCAAGAATTCCAGGCTCCCCTCTATGGCTACACCTTC. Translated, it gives CASSQEFQAPLYGYTF.

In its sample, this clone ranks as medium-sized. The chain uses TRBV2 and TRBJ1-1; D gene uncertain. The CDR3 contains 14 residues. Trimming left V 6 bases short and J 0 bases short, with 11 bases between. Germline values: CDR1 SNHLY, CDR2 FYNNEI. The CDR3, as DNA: TGTGCCAGCAGCTTAGGAGGAGTGAACACTGAAGCTTTCTTT. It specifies CASSLGGVNTEAFF.